Listed here is a single TCR beta chain. Its antigen target is currently unknown. Base qualities are missing; no much larger clone stands one base away. The data stem from a study of OX40 agonist ivuxolimab in advanced cancers. About the full investigation: The costimulatory receptor OX40 (CD134) was targeted by ivuxolimab, a fully human IgG2 agonistic monoclonal antibody. Partial responses occurred in three dose-escalation patients: two with cutaneous melanoma and one with hepatocellular carcinoma. In the dose-escalation cohort, roughly 80% of patients were male, and the mean age was around 60 years, with a range of roughly 23 to 85. Intravenous ivuxolimab was administered to patients every 2 weeks at six dose levels: 0.01, 0.1, 0.3, 1.5, 3 and 10 mg/kg. Among the approximately 50 dose-escalation patients, some 20 had hepatocellular carcinoma, 15 or so melanoma, 9 renal cell carcinoma and 9 head and neck cancer. The paper describes the monotherapy dose-escalation part (N of about 54 patients) of the phase I trial of ivuxolimab. Prior anti-PD-1, anti-PD-L1 or anti-CTLA-4 therapy was permitted, and checkpoint inhibitors had been received by 30% to 40% of dose-escalation patients. The purpose of peripheral TCRbeta sequencing was to test whether ivuxolimab changed TCR sequence diversity and led to clonal T-cell expansion. Overall results and qualifications from the work: After ivuxolimab, CD8+ T cells had more expanded clones than CD4+ T cells on average. At doses of 0.1 to 3.0 mg/kg, clonal expansion of both CD4+ and CD8+ T cells in blood was seen between baseline and week 6. The antigen specificity of the clonally expanded peripheral T cells was not determined. Low levels of normalized T-cell clonal expansion were also seen in some patients who did not respond. In the 0.1-3.0 mg/kg groups, partial responders had among the lowest normalized peripheral clonal expansion, particularly in CD8+ T cells.

The CDR3, cysteine through phenylalanine, is 13 amino acids long. Only CDR3 DNA is held: 39 bases, read in frame from base 1. V loses 0 bases of germline sequence and J loses 1 base, and the interval between the two ends is 4 bases. CDR1 and CDR2 are drawn from the germline V gene (reference sequence): SGHNT, YYREEE. The trial excluded patients who had a history of autoimmune disease or were on systemic immunosuppression. In every dose cohort, peripheral blood was drawn for TCR sequencing at baseline, cycle 4 day 1, and cycle 7 day 1. The samples were taken from a phase I, first-in-human, multicenter, open-label dose-escalation trial of ivuxolimab. Adults with locally advanced or metastatic melanoma, renal cell carcinoma, hepatocellular carcinoma or head and neck squamous cell carcinoma were enrolled in the trial. Before TCR sequencing, CD4+ T cells and CD8+ T cells from peripheral blood were sorted into separate populations.

For sequencing of the TCRbeta CDR3 region, genomic DNA was extracted from the sorted cells. The immunoSEQ Assay was used for sequencing of TCRbeta CDR3 regions. TCRdb re-hosts the immuneACCESS table, in-frame sequences only. Its copies lack some clones; in the studies checked, an unresolved V gene accounts for under half of them, and the cause for the rest is not known. This sample holds some 49,000 clones; about 85% were observed only once. Jointly, the top ten make up about 20% of the sample. The source of this sequence is an adult with an advanced solid tumor such as melanoma, head and neck, liver or kidney cancer. The receptor chain draws on TRBV5-4 and TRBJ1-1; there is no confident call for the D gene. Sequencing was performed on CD4+ or CD8+ T cells sorted from blood, taken in a trial of the OX40 agonist ivuxolimab. The DNA reads TGTGCCAGCAGCTTGGAGGGGAACACTGAAGCTTTCTTT. Translation gives CASSLEGNTEAFF.